These 17 T cell receptor beta chains share one sample of origin, sequenced in a study of cytomegalovirus exposure and HLA in healthy donors. PCR was performed using 60 Vbeta and 13 Jbeta primers. TCRdb's table, derived via immunoSEQ multiplex PCR, lists solely in-frame clones and lacks some. The sample lists about 200,000 clones, about four fifths occurring once. Specimen: PBMCs. These receptor sequences come from a woman between 18 and 29 years old in good health and CMV-seronegative.

The gene calls are TRBV6-6 and TRBJ2-1, with 7 bases identical to TRBD2. This CDR3 comprises 16 residues. The J segment lost 7 bases and the V segment lost 5 bases, leaving 14 bases of the junction unmatched. Germline V gene lookup returns CDR1 MNHNY and CDR2 SVGAGI (reference sequence). CDR3 sequence (DNA): TGTGCCAGCAGTACCTTGGGTGGGGGGGACGGAAATGAGCAGTTCTTC. It specifies CASSTLGGGDGNEQFF.

This clone was seen more than once but under ten times. The chain couples TRBV4-1 to TRBJ2-1, with 14 nucleotides matching TRBD2. V lost 3 bases and J lost 6; bases outside the gene matches: 13. CDR1 and CDR2 from the germline V gene are MGHRA and YSYEKL. The CDR3 is 19 residues long. The CDR3 coding sequence is TGCGCCAGCAGCCATCCACCCGGGACTAGCGGGAGTCGGTCCAATGAGCAGTTCTTC. This gives the protein CASSHPPGTSGSRSNEQFF.

The chain uses TRBV18 and TRBJ2-1; 9 nucleotides line up with TRBD1. Losses at the gene ends were 2 bases for V and 9 bases for J; bases not matched to a gene: 8. This CDR3 contains 15 residues. The germline gives CDR1 KGHSH, CDR2 LQKENI. CDR3 nucleotides: TGTGCCAGCTCACCAACAGGGGGCGCTGGCGGTGAGCAGTTCTTC. This gives the protein CASSPTGGAGGEQFF.

The chain combines TRBV4-3 with TRBJ2-5, with D possibly TRBD1 on 5 matching bases. Judging by the DNA end, TRBJ2-7 fits better; the J call may be wrong. Per the germline V gene, CDR1 is LGHNA and CDR2 is YSLEER. This CDR3 is built from 13 residues. CDR3 in amino acids: CASSHSQGYEQYF. CDR3 nucleotides: TGCGCCAGCAGCCATTCTCAGGGTTACGAGCAGTACTTC.

The J gene is TRBJ1-3, the V gene TRBV7-6, with a weak D call TRBD1 (5 bases). Trimming removed 5 bases at V and 0 bases at J, with 14 bases between. The CDR3 has 16 amino acids. From germline, CDR1 is SGHVS and CDR2 FNYEAQ. The CDR3 nucleotides read TGTGCCAGCAGCCCATATCAGGGTAGCTCTGGAAACACCATATATTTT. Its protein product is CASSPYQGSSGNTIYF.

This clone was seen a handful of times. The chain employs TRBV2 and TRBJ2-7, with D possibly TRBD2 on 6 matching bases. V shed 7 bases and J shed 2 bases, with 27 bases lying between them. In germline, CDR1 is SNHLY, CDR2 FYNNEI. CDR3 length equals 18 residues. The CDR3 bases are TGTGCCAGCAAGCGTGTCCATGGACCAACGGGACTCACCTACGAGCAGTACGTC. Protein: CASKRVHGPTGLTYEQYV.

This clone was recorded only once. V gene TRBV28 combines with J gene TRBJ2-3; the D gene is possibly TRBD1 (6 bases). CDR1 is MDHEN, CDR2 SYDVKM, per germline. The CDR3 contains 13 residues. V dropped 8 bases and J dropped 2 bases, with 11 bases sitting between them. This chain's CDR3 is CASLTGYTDTQYF. The CDR3 nucleotides read TGTGCCAGCCTTACAGGGTACACAGATACGCAGTATTTT.

V is TRBV10-1 and J is TRBJ1-1; no clear D gene. Trimming shortened V by 0 bases and J by 2 bases, and 13 bases separated the two germline ends. The CDR3 loop spans 16 amino acids. The germline V gene has CDR1 WNHNN and CDR2 SYGVQD (reference sequence). The CDR3 coding sequence is TGCGCCAGCAGTGAGTCCAACGAGGGAAGCAACACTGAAGCTTTCTTT. Amino acid sequence: CASSESNEGSNTEAFF.

This clone turned up a few times. The CDR3 loop reads CASRGGNTEAFF. The CDR3 DNA follows: TGCGCCAGCCGGGGGGGGAACACTGAAGCTTTCTTT. This chain connects TRBV5-1 to TRBJ1-1; a weak D match, TRBD1 (5 bases). Germline CDR1 SGHRS, CDR2 YFSETQ. The V gene lost 7 bases and the J gene lost 1 base, with 8 bases spanning the gap. The CDR3 runs to 12 residues.

Points on this clone: Other DNA sequences in the sample encode the same CDR3. This chain links TRBV28 with TRBJ2-5; TRBD1 aligns across 7 bases. The CDR3 runs to 16 residues. Trimming removed 3 bases from V and 5 bases from J; junction bases left unmatched: 12. Germline V gene sequence: CDR1 MDHEN, CDR2 SYDVKM. CDR3 residues: CASSLAEGAPRETQYF. The CDR3 DNA reads TGTGCCAGCAGTTTGGCCGAGGGGGCTCCACGGGAGACCCAGTACTTC.

This sequence joins TRBV19 and TRBJ1-3; possibly TRBD1 for D (5 bases). Trimming left V 9 bases short and J 0 bases short, with 15 bases between. The CDR3 length is 15 residues. CDR1 and CDR2 from the germline V gene are LNHDA and SQIVND (reference sequence). CDR3 in amino acids: CASRLQDNSGNTIYF. CDR3 DNA sequence: TGTGCCAGCCGCCTGCAGGACAACTCTGGAAACACCATATATTTT.

The V and J genes are TRBV28 and TRBJ1-2; 8 bases align to TRBD1. V lost 5 bases to trimming and J lost 5 bases; unmatched junction nucleotides: 4. The germline gives CDR1 MDHEN, CDR2 SYDVKM. The CDR3 is 13 residues long. The CDR3 region is CASSAGTGYGYTF. CDR3 sequence (DNA): TGTGCCAGCAGTGCTGGGACAGGTTATGGCTACACCTTC.

The gene calls are TRBV7-6 and TRBJ2-7; D is ambiguous. The CDR3 length is 14 residues. V lost 2 bases, J lost 2 bases, and 10 bases lay in between. The germline V gene encodes CDR1 SGHVS and CDR2 FNYEAQ. The CDR3 nucleotides read TGTGCCAGCAGCTTATCAGCGAACCCCTACGAGCAGTACTTC. Its protein is CASSLSANPYEQYF.

The chain recombines TRBV7-8 with TRBJ1-5, with TRBD1 matching over 7 bases. CDR3 size: 15 residues. The V gene's germline CDR1 is SGHVS and CDR2 FQNEAQ. With 1 base clipped from V and 7 bases from J, the junction kept 7 bases outside the gene matches. The CDR3 DNA reads TGTGCCAGCAGCTTAGATCGCCAGGGGGGACAGCCCCAGCATTTT. It translates to CASSLDRQGGQPQHF.

The rearrangement uses TRBV7-9 and TRBJ1-1; 7 bases align to TRBD1. Germline V gene sequence: CDR1 SEHNR, CDR2 FQNEAQ (reference sequence). The CDR3 extends over 15 amino acids. J gave up 5 bases and V 1 base, and 7 bases lay outside the gene matches. The CDR3 DNA reads TGTGCCAGCAGCTTAGTGGGACAGCGGATAACTGAAGCTTTCTTT. Translated, it gives CASSLVGQRITEAFF.

This chain connects TRBV6-6 to TRBJ1-4, with TRBD1 matching 7 bases. The CDR3 runs to 15 residues. Looked up from germline, CDR1 is MNHNY and CDR2 is SVGAGI (reference sequence). Trimming cost V 0 bases and J 7 bases; bases outside gene matches: 5. The CDR3 sequence: CASSYSETGLEKLFF. In DNA, the CDR3 is TGTGCCAGCAGTTACTCCGAGACAGGGCTTGAAAAACTGTTTTTT.

The chain recombines TRBV7-2 with TRBJ1-5; 10 bases match TRBD1. J lost 0 bases, V lost 4 bases, and 3 bases had no gene match. Germline CDR1 reads SGHTA; CDR2 reads FQGNSA. This CDR3 is 16 amino acids long. The CDR3 sequence is CASSSTGGNSNQPQHF. CDR3 sequence (DNA): TGTGCCAGCAGCTCGACAGGGGGCAATAGCAATCAGCCCCAGCATTTT.